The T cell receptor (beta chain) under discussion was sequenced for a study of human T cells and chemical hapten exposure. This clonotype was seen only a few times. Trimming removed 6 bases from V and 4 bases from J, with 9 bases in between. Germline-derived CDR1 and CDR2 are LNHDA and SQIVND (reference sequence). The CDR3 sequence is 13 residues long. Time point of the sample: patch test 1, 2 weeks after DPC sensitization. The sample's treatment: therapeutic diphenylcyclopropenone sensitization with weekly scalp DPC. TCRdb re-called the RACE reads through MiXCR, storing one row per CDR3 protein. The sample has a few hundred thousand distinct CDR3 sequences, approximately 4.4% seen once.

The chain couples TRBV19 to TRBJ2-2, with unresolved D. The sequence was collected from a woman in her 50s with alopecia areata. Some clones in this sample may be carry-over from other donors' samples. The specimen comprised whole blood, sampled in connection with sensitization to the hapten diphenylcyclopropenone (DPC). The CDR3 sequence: CASRRELTGELFF. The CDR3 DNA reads TGTGCCAGTAGAAGAGAGCTCACCGGGGAGCTGTTTTTT.